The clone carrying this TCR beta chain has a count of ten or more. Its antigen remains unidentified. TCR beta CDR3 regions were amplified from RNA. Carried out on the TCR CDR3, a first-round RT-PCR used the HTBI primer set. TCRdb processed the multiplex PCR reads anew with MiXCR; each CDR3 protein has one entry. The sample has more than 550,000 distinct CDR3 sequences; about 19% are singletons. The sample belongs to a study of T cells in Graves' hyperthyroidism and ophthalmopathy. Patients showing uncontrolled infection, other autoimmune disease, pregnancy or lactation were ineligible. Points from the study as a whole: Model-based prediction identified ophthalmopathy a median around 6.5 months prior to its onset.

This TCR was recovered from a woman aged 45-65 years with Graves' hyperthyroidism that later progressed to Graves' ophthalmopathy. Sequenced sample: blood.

The CDR3 region has the DNA TGTGCCAGCAGCCAACCCACCGATTCACCCCTCCACTTT. It yields the protein CASSQPTDSPLHF. V and J are TRBV11-2 and TRBJ1-6, with D unresolved. V lost 5 bases and J 8 bases, leaving 10 bases between the germline ends. The CDR3 contains 13 residues. In germline, CDR1 is SGHAT, CDR2 FQNNGV.